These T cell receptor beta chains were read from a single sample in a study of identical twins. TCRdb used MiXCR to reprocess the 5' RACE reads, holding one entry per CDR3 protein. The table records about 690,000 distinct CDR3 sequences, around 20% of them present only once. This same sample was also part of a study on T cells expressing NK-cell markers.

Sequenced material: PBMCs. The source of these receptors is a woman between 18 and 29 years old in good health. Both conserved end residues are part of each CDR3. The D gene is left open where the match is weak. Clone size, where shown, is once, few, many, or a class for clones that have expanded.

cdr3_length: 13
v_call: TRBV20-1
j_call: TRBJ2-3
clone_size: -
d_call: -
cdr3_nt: TGCAGTGCTAGATCCCCCTTCACAGATACGCAGTATTTT
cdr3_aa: CSARSPFTDTQYF

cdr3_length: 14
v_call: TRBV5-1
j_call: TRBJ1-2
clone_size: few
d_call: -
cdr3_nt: TGCGCCAGCAGCTTGCGGGGTCGTGAGACCGGCTACACCTTC
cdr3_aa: CASSLRGRETGYTF

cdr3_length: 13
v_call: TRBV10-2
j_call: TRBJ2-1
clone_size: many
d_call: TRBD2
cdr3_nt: TGCGCCAGCAGTTGGTCTAGCGGGAATGAGCAGTTCTTC
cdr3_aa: CASSWSSGNEQFF

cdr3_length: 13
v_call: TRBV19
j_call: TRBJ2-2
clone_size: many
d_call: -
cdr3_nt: TGTGCCAGTAGCCCAGCTATAAGCGGGGAGCTGTTTTTT
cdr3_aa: CASSPAISGELFF

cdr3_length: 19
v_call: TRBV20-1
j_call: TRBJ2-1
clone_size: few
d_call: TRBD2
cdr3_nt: TGCAGTGCCGCTCCCGGGGCCCGGGGGACTAGCGGGAGAATCAATGAGCAGTTCTTC
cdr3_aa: CSAAPGARGTSGRINEQFF

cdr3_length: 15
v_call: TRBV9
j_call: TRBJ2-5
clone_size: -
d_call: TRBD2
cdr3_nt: TGTGCCAGCAGCCCTAGCGGGGGGGCAAAAGAGACCCAGTACTTC
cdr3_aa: CASSPSGGAKETQYF

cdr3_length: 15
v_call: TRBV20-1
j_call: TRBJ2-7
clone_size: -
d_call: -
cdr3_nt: TGCAGTGCTAGTGGTGGCACACACTCCTCCTACGAGCAGTACTTC
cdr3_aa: CSASGGTHSSYEQYF

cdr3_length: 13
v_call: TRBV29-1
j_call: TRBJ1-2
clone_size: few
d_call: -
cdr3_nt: TGCAGCGTTGAAGATCAGGCCGGCAGAGGCTACACCTTC
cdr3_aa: CSVEDQAGRGYTF

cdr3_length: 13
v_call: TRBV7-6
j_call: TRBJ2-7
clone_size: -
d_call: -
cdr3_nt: TGTGCCAGCAGCAGGGGGGGAACCTACGAGCAGTACTTC
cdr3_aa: CASSRGGTYEQYF

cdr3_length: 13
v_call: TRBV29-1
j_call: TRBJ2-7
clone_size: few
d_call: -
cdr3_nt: TGCAGCGTTGAACTGCCAGAAAGTCACGAGCAGTACTTC
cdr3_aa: CSVELPESHEQYF

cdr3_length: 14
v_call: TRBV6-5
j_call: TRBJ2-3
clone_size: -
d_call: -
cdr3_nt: TGTGCCAGCAGTTACTCTGACAGCACAGATACGCAGTATTTT
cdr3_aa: CASSYSDSTDTQYF

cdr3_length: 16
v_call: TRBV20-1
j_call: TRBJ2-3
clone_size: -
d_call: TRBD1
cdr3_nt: TGCAGTGCTAGCCCGACCGGGACAGGGCCCAGAGATACGCAGTATTTT
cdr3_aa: CSASPTGTGPRDTQYF

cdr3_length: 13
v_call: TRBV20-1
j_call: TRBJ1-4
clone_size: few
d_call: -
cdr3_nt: TGCAGTGCCACAGGGTTGATCGATGAAAAACTGTTTTTT
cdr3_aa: CSATGLIDEKLFF

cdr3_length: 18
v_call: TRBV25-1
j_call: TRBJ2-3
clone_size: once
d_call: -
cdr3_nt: TGTGCCAGCAGTGAATATCCTGGCCGGCAGGGGGGAGGAGATACGCAGTATTTT
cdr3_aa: CASSEYPGRQGGGDTQYF

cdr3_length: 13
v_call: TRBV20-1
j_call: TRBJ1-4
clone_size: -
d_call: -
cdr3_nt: TGCAGTGCTAGAGTTCAGGGAAGGGAAAAACTGTTTTTT
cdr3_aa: CSARVQGREKLFF

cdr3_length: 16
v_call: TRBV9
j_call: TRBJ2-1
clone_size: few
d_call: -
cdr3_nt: TGTGCCAGCAGTGAGAGGTACGCTTTGGACTACAATGAGCAGTTCTTC
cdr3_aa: CASSERYALDYNEQFF

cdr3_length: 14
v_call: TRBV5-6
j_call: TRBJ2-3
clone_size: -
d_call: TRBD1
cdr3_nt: TGTGCCAGCAGCTTTGGCAACAGGGGAGATACGCAGTATTTT
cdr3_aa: CASSFGNRGDTQYF

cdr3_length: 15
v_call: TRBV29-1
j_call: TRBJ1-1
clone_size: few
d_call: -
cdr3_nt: TGCAGCGCCGCCTCAACGGGACACCCGAACACTGAAGCTTTCTTT
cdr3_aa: CSAASTGHPNTEAFF

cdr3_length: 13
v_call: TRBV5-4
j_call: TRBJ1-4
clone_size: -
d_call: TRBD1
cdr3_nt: TGTGCCAGCAGCCCAGGGACAGTTGAAAAACTGTTTTTT
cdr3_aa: CASSPGTVEKLFF

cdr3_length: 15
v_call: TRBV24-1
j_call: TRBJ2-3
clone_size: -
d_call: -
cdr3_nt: TGTGCCACCAGTGAAACCCGGGACTCCGGAGATACGCAGTATTTT
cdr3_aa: CATSETRDSGDTQYF

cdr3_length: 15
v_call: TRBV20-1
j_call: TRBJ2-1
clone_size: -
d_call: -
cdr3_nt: TGCAGTGCTCCAGAGGGGAGGGGGGCTAGGGTTGAGCAGTTCTTC
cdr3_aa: CSAPEGRGARVEQFF

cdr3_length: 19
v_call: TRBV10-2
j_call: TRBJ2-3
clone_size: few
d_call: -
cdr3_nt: TGCGCCAGCAGTGAGCCGACCCCCCGGGCAGCGCCGATCACAGATACGCAGTATTTT
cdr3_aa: CASSEPTPRAAPITDTQYF

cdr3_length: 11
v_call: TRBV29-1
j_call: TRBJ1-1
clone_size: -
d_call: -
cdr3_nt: TGCAGCGTTGCCTCCGACAGGGAAGCTTTCTTT
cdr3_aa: CSVASDREAFF

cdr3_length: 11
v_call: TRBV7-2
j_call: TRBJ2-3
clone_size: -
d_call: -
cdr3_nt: TGTGCCAGCAGCCCAGGGAATACGCAGTATTTT
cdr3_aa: CASSPGNTQYF

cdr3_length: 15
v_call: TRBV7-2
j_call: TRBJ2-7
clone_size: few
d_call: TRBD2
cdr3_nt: TGTGCCAGCAGCGAATCTAGCGGGAGGTCCTACGAGCAGTACTTC
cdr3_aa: CASSESSGRSYEQYF

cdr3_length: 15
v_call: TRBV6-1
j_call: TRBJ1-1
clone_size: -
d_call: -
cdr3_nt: TGTGCCAGCACCTTCGGGGGCTCCATGAACACTGAAGCTTTCTTT
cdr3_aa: CASTFGGSMNTEAFF

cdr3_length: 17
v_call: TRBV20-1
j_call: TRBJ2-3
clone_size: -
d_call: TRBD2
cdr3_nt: TGCAGTGCTAGAGATGGAGGACTAGCGGGGGGCACAGATACGCAGTATTTT
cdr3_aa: CSARDGGLAGGTDTQYF

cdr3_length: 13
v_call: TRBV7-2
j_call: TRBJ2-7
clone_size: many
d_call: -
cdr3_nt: TGTGCCAGCAGCTTACGCGGTAATTACGAGCAGTACTTC
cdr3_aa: CASSLRGNYEQYF

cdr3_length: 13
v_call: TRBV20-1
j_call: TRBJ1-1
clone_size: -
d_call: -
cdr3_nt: TGCAGTGCTCCCACGCCGGGGGGAACCGAAGCTTTCTTT
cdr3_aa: CSAPTPGGTEAFF

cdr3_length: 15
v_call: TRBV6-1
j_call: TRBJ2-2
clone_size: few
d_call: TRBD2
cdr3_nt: TGTGCCAGCAACCGGCTAGCGGGGGGAACCGGGGAGCTGTTTTTT
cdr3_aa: CASNRLAGGTGELFF

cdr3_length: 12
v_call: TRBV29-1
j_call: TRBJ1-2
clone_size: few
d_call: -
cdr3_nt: TGCAGCGTTCTATCAACAGCTCGCCGGTCTACCTTC
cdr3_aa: CSVLSTARRSTF

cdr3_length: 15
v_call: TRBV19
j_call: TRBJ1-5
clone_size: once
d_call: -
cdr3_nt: TGTGCCAGTAGTATCGGCAGGACGCACAATCAGCCCCAGCATTTT
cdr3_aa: CASSIGRTHNQPQHF

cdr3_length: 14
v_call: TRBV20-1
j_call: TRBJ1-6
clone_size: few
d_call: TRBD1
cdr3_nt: TGCAGTGCTAGGCCGGGACAGGATAATTCACCCCTCCACTTT
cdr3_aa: CSARPGQDNSPLHF

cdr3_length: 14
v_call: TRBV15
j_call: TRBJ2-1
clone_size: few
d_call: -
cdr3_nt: TGTGCCACCCAAAAACAGACAGGTCTCGATGAGCAGTTCTTC
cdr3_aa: CATQKQTGLDEQFF

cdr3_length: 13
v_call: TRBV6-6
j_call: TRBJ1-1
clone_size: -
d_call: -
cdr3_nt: TGTGCCAGCAGACCGGGGGAGGGCACTGAAGCTTTCTTT
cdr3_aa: CASRPGEGTEAFF

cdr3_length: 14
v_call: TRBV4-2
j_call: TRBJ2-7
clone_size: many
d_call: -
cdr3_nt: TGTGCCAGCAGCCAAGATATGGTAGGGTACGAGCAGTACTTC
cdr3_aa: CASSQDMVGYEQYF

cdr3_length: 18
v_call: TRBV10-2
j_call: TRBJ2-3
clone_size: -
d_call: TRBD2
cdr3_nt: TGCGCCAGCAGTGTAACTAGCGGGGGGGCCAGCATTCAAGATACGCAGTATTTT
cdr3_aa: CASSVTSGGASIQDTQYF

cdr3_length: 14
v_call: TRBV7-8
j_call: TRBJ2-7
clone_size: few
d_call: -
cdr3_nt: TGTGCCAGCACCCCCCTGGACGGCTCCTACGAGCAGTACTTC
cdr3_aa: CASTPLDGSYEQYF

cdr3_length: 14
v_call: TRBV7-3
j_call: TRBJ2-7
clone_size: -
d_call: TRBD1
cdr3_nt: TGTGCCAGCAGCCCGGTAGGACAGGAGGAAGAGCAGTACTTC
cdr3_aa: CASSPVGQEEEQYF

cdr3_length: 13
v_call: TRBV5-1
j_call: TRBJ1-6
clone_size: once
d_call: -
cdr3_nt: TGCGCCAGCAGCTCAACAGGGAGTTGGGCCCTCCACTTT
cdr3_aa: CASSSTGSWALHF

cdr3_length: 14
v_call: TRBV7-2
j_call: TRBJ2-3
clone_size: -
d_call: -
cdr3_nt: TGTGCCAGCAGCCCGGGACTCTCAAGGGATACGCAGTATTTT
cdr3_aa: CASSPGLSRDTQYF

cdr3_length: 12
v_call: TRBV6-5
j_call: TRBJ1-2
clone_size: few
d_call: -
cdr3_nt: TGTGCCAGCCGGTCATCCTACTATGGCTACACCTTC
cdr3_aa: CASRSSYYGYTF

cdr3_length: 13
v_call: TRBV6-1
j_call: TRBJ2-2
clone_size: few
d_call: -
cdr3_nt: TGTGCCAGCAGACGCTTAAGGGGAGGGGAGCTGTTTTTT
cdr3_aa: CASRRLRGGELFF

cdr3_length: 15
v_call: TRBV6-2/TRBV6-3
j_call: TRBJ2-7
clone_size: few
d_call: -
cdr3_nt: TGTGCCAGCAGTTACGGGGCCGATATCCTCTACGAGCAGTACTTC
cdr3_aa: CASSYGADILYEQYF

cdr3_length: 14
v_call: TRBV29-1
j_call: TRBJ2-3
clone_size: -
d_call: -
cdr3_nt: TGCAGCGTCAGAGTGCAGGGGACCACAGATACGCAGTATTTT
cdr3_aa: CSVRVQGTTDTQYF

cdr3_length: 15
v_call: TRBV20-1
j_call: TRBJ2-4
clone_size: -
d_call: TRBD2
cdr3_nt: TGCAGTGCGGAACTAGCGGGGGTAGCCAAAAACATTCAGTACTTC
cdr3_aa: CSAELAGVAKNIQYF

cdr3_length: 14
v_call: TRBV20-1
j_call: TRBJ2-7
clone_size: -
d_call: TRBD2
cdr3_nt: TGCAGTGCTAGAAGGCGGGAGGGCCAAAGCGAGCAGTACTTC
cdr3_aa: CSARRREGQSEQYF

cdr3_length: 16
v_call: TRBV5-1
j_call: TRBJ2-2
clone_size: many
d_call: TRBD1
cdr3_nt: TGCGCCAGCAGCTTGGTGGCAGGGGGCAACCGCGGGGAGCTGTTTTTT
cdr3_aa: CASSLVAGGNRGELFF

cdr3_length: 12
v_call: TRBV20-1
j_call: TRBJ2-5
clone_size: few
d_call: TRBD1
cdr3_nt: TGCAGTGCTACGGGACAGGGTTTGGCCCAGTACTTC
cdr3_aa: CSATGQGLAQYF

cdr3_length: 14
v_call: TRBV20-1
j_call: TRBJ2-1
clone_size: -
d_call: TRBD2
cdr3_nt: TGCAGTGCCTTAGCGGGGGCCGCGCACAATGAGCAGTTCTTC
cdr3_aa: CSALAGAAHNEQFF

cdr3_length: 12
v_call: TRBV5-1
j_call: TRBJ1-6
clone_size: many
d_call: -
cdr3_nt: TGCGCCAGCAGCGGAGGGAATTCACCCCTCCACTTT
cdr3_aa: CASSGGNSPLHF

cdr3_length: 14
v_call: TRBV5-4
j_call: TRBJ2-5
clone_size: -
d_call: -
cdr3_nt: TGTGCCAGCAGCTGGGGGTTAGCGGAAGAGACCCAGTACTTC
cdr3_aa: CASSWGLAEETQYF

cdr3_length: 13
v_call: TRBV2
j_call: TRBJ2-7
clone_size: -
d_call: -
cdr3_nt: TGTGCCAGCGCGCCAGTAGGCTCCTACGAGCAGTACTTC
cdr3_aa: CASAPVGSYEQYF

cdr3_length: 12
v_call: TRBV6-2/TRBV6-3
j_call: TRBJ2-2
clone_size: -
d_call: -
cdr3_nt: TGTGCCAGCACCCTGAAGGTCGGGGAGCTGTTTTTT
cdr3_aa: CASTLKVGELFF

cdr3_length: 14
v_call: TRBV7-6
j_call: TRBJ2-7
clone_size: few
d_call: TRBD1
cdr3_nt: TGTGCCAGCAGTCAGGCTCAGGGGGCATACGAGCAGTACTTC
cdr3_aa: CASSQAQGAYEQYF